This record covers a single T cell receptor beta chain. Its antigen remains undetermined. Nothing much larger sits one base from this clone, and base qualities are not available. The immunoSEQ assay was used to generate TCR beta chain sequences from genomic DNA. The paper's data handling went like this. CDR3 sequences that did not begin with the conserved framework cysteine at position 104 were removed by hand. Clonality was calculated as one minus the normalized Shannon's Diversity Index, with values ranging from 0 (maximal diversity) to 1 (oligoclonal). To check whether a given CDR3 had different frequencies in two samples, for example brain versus blood, chi-squared comparison-of-proportions tests were used. Public clonotypes were found by searching immuneACCESS, and the VDJdb browser was used to assess similarity to known antiviral clonotypes. TCRdb limited this immuneACCESS table to in-frame rearrangements with V and J called. A share of clones is missing; checked studies link under half to unresolved V genes, and the rest is unexplained. The V and J calls and clone size were taken over from that table, and D and trimming were inferred from the DNA. This sample comprises 300,000 to 400,000 clones, approximately 93% of them detected only once. 5.5% to 6% of the sample goes to the ten largest clones.

These data belong to a study of brain T cells in children with intractable seizures (dated by TCRdb to the early 2020s). With respect to the entire study: Resected brain tissue from more than 40 pediatric epilepsy surgery cases was first screened for immune gene transcripts using a NanoString immunology panel. Among the roughly 12 selected surgery cases, eight also had pre-surgery blood sequenced, leaving four with brain tissue only.

The time point label here, explained by the study, means: blood from clinic visit 5 months post-surgery; TSC patient then seizure free. The surgery cases that showed the highest brain T cell transcript signatures were chosen for TCR beta chain sequencing of brain tissue, and of blood when it was available. Before surgery, patients had received at least one anti-epileptic drug. TCR-sequenced patients were children with drug-resistant epilepsy due to tuberous sclerosis complex, focal cortical dysplasia, Rasmussen encephalitis or hemimegalencephaly. The Monarch genomic DNA purification kit was used to extract bulk genomic DNA from unsorted brain tissue and from whole blood. The research as a whole found: Viral specificity was inferred only from CDR3 sequence similarity, and patients' HCMV serostatus was unknown. Because sequencing depth differed between pre- and post-surgery blood, the absence of clones from the pre-surgery sample may reflect undersampling.

Sample: peripheral blood, taken less than 6 months after surgery. This TCR was recovered from a boy less than two years old with tuberous sclerosis and intractable seizures.

The sequenced DNA is TGCGCCAGCAGCACGGGTGCAGGGGGGCACCAAGAGACCCAGTACTTC. It translates to CASSTGAGGHQETQYF. The chain was built from TRBV5-1 and TRBJ2-5, and the D gene may be TRBD1, 7 bases matching. The V and J ends are trimmed by 4 bases and 0 bases, leaving 16 bases between them. As encoded in the germline V gene, CDR1 is SGHRS while CDR2 is YFSETQ. Counted from cysteine to phenylalanine, this CDR3 has 16 amino acids. The DNA shown is the 48-base CDR3, in frame from base 1.